Described below is a single TCR beta chain sequence and its context. Its antigen is as yet unknown. The data derive from a study of T cell responses to AZD1222 COVID-19 vaccine. At the level of the study: Some second doses came at about 4 weeks and others at about 12 weeks; these were pooled. Study-wide results and caveats: Unmutated variant regions reportedly attract nearly half of all spike-specific TCRs.

Trimming took off 3 bases at V and 0 bases at J, with 8 bases between the two ends. The germline gives CDR1 KGHSH, CDR2 LQKENI. The length of the CDR3 is 14 residues. Sequenced by immunoSEQ multiplex PCR; TCRdb stores in-frame clones only, minus some. Of over 120,000 clones listed, roughly 92% are singletons. The rearrangement links TRBV18 to TRBJ2-5, with D hard to call. This receptor was taken from an adult in good health. Specimen: peripheral blood, collected on day 0 of AZD1222 vaccination. CDR3 amino acids: CASSPPPYQETQYF. The CDR3 DNA is TGTGCCAGCTCACCGCCGCCGTACCAAGAGACCCAGTACTTC.